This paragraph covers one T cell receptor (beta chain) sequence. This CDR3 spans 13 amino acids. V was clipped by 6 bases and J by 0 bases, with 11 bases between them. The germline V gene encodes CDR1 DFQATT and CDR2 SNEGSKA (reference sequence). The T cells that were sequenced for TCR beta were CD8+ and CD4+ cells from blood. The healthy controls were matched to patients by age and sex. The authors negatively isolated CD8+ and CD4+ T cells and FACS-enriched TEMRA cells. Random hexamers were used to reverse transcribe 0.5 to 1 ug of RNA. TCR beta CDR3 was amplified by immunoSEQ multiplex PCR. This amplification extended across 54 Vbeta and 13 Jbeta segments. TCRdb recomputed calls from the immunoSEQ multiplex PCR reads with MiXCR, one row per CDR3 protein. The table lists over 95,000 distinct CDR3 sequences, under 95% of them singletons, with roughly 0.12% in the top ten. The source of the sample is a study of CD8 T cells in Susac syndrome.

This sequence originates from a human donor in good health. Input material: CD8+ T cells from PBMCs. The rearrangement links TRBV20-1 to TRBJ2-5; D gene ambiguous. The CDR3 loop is CSAVGSDQETQYF. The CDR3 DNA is TGCAGTGCCGTCGGGTCAGACCAAGAGACCCAGTACTTC.